This T cell receptor (beta chain) was profiled in a study of chemoradiotherapy in HPV16-positive cancers. Study-wide background: Candidate HPV-specific T-cell clones and common TCR motifs came from functional assays in a couple of HPV16-positive patients. Study-wide points: Candidate HPV-specific clones and E7-related TCR motifs grew in tumor during treatment.

For this clone: What it binds is not known.

Germline assignment: CDR1 SGHVS and CDR2 FQNEAQ. This CDR3 region has 12 residues. With 7 bases removed from V and 2 bases from J, the gap between germline ends came to 8 bases. Libraries were prepared by immunoSEQ multiplex PCR; TCRdb keeps only in-frame clonotypes and omits some of them. The sample lists over a thousand clones; 83% were seen once. The receptor's source is a human donor with HPV-associated anogenital cancer. The rearrangement links TRBV7-8 to TRBJ2-5; D gene unclear. The source material was tumor tissue, sampled from a patient who underwent chemoradiotherapy. In nucleotides, the CDR3 is TGTGCCAGCACCACCCATCAAGAGACCCAGTACTTC. Translated, it gives CASTTHQETQYF.